This T cell receptor (beta chain) was captured in a study of T-cell reconstitution after alpha-beta-depleted transplantation in children (dated by TCRdb to the mid-2010s). Some background on the complete study: Using TCR repertoire profiling, the study quantitatively followed how T-cell immune reconstitution unfolded in children after TCRalphabeta/CD19-depleted allogeneic hematopoietic cell transplantation.

Library preparation employed PCR. This sample was sequenced with an Illumina HiSeq 2500. Molecular barcoding was employed in the preparation of TCR libraries, with unique molecular identifiers being used to normalize TCRbeta repertoire quantification. The public reads were reanalyzed by TCRdb: fastp trimming at Q25, MiXCR alignment, in-frame beta chains only. A single entry per CDR3 protein holds the most common genes and DNA from its merged rows. In this sample the table shows 120,000 to 150,000 distinct CDR3 sequences, 8% to 10% of which occur a single time. The biggest ten clones account for 15% to 20% of the sample. A note on this clonotype: The clone's antigen remains unknown. No base quality values were provided; no much bigger clone lies one nucleotide off.

The V and J ends are trimmed by 6 bases and 0 bases, leaving 13 bases between them. The CDR3, cysteine through phenylalanine, is 15 amino acids long. The kept DNA is CDR3 alone, 45 bases in frame from the first base. Looking up the germline V gene yields CDR1 MDHEN and CDR2 SYDVKM. What the treatment or condition label conveys for this sample: allogeneic hematopoietic cell transplantation with graft depleted of TCRalphabeta T cells and CD19 B cells. The children who served as transplant recipients had been given grafts of TCRalphabeta/CD19-depleted allogeneic hematopoietic cells. The investigation overall reported the following: Over subsequent months, a decline in hyperexpanded clone frequencies was noted, and after one year, T-cell counts and TCRbeta diversity were mostly ascribed to newly produced T cells. The high TCRbeta diversity at day 60 in some patients was ascribed to recipient T cells and intrathymic progenitors that had survived conditioning. The apparently early recovery of alphabetaT-cell counts about two months after transplant reportedly depended on only several hundred rapidly expanded clones that came from non-depleted graft cells.

The origin of this receptor is a female patient between 2 and 10 years old who had a stem cell transplant for congenital amegakaryocytic thrombocytopenia, so the T cells may come from the graft donor. The sequences come from PBMCs, mostly from graft donor cells, collected 180 days after TCRalphabeta/CD19-depleted stem cell transplant. The chain joins TRBV28 to TRBJ2-3, with a tentative D gene TRBD1 over 5 matching bases. In nucleotides, the sequence is TGTGCCAGCAGGTTCAGGGCTCCTAGCACAGATACGCAGTATTTT. This translates into CASRFRAPSTDTQYF. The reference TRBV28 and TRBJ2-3 proteins fill in what lies around the CDR3, so the full variable domain reads DVKVTQSSRYLVKRTGEKVFLECVQDMDHENMFWYRQDPGLGLRLIYFSYDVKMKEKGDIPEGYSVSREKKERFSLILESASTNQTSMYLCASRFRAPSTDTQYFGPGTRLTVL.